A single sample is the source of the 3 T cell receptor beta chains below, sequenced in a study of early T cells in non-severe SARS-CoV-2 infection (dated by TCRdb to about 2021). Libraries were built with 5' RACE. Sequencer: NextSeq 500. The public reads were reprocessed in TCRdb via fastp at Q25 and MiXCR, keeping in-frame beta chains. One record per CDR3 amino acid sequence lists the most common genes and DNA. The sample table holds 40,000 or so distinct CDR3 sequences, of which around 8% were seen once. Of the sample, around an eighth falls within the top ten clones. The sample here was whole blood, taken at baseline. These receptors all come from an adult who was a healthcare worker with PCR-confirmed SARS-CoV-2 infection or an uninfected control (not recorded which).

This chain connects TRBV4-3 to TRBJ2-7, with 8 nucleotides matching TRBD2. The CDR3 extends over 16 amino acids. After removal of 0 bases from V and 6 bases from J, the junction contained 10 bases not matched to a gene. Germline V gives CDR1 LGHNA, CDR2 YSLEER. CDR3 in DNA: TGCGCCAGCAGCCAAGATCTGGGGACTAGGGATCTCGAGCAGTACTTC. Protein sequence: CASSQDLGTRDLEQYF.

This sequence joins TRBV2 and TRBJ2-5; 7 bases map to TRBD2. V was clipped by 4 bases and J by 1 base; unmatched bases: 3. This CDR3 contains 14 residues. Germline assignment: CDR1 SNHLY and CDR2 FYNNEI. The CDR3, as DNA: TGTGCCAGCAGTGCTTGGACTAGCCAAGAGACCCAGTACTTC. This codes for CASSAWTSQETQYF.

The sample holds many counts of this clonotype. The genes are TRBV7-3 and TRBJ1-1; D gene uncertain. The CDR3 spans 13 residues. CDR1 and CDR2 (germline): SGHTA, FQGTGA. The V end was cut by 3 bases, the J end by 0 bases, with 5 bases between. CDR3 residues: CASSLTVNTEAFF. In nucleotides, the CDR3 is TGTGCCAGCAGCTTGACGGTGAACACTGAAGCTTTCTTT.